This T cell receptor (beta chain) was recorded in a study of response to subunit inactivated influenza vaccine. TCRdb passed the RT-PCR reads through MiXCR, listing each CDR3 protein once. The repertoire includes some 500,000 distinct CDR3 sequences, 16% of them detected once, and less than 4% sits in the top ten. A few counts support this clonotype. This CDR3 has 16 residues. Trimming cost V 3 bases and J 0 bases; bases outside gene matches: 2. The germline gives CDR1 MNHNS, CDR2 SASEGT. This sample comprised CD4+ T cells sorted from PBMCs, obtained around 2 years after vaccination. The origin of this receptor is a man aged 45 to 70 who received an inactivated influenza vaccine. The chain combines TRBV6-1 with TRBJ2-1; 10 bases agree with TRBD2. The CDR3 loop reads CASSDSGRPSYNEQFF. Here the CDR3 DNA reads TGTGCCAGCAGTGATAGCGGGAGGCCCTCCTACAATGAGCAGTTCTTC.